This record concerns one TCR beta chain sequence. The antigen remains undetermined. Profiled with immunoSEQ multiplex PCR; TCRdb holds only in-frame clones, not every one. The data hold 52,000 or so clones, with 93% observed a single time. The CDR3 runs 15 residues. Trimming cost V 3 bases and J 6 bases; bases outside gene matches: 10. Germline V gives CDR1 SGDLS, CDR2 YYNGEE. The data are from a study of OX40 agonist ivuxolimab in advanced cancers. At the level of the study: Enrolled patients in dose escalation had cancers that were hepatocellular carcinoma, melanoma, renal cell or head and neck cancer.

The study, taken as a whole, reports: Among expanded peripheral T cells, antigen specificity went undetermined. Doses of 0.1 to 3.0 mg/kg were accompanied by clonal expansion of CD4+ and CD8+ blood T cells by week 6.

The sample was CD4+ or CD8+ T cells sorted from blood, taken in a trial of the OX40 agonist ivuxolimab. This TCR was sampled from an adult with an advanced solid tumor such as melanoma, head and neck, liver or kidney cancer. V usage is TRBV9 and J usage is TRBJ2-7, with 9 bases aligning to TRBD2. The CDR3 region is CASSGGGVAGVEQYF. DNA for the CDR3: TGTGCCAGCAGCGGAGGGGGAGTAGCGGGAGTCGAGCAGTACTTC.